This T cell receptor beta chain was obtained from a study of blood T cells in healthy people across ages. Combining a sample-barcoded 5' primer with a J-beta primer mix, a second PCR ran for roughly 7 to 11 cycles. MiXCR, run by TCRdb on the 5' RACE reads, gives a single entry per CDR3 protein. Altogether hundreds of thousands of distinct CDR3 sequences are present, around 48% being singletons, with the ten largest covering approximately 32%. Each sample had at least 6.5 million PBMCs isolated. This CDR3 comprises 15 residues. Trimming removed 5 bases from V and 11 bases from J, with 27 bases in between. The germline gives CDR1 SQVTM, CDR2 ANQGSEA.

What was sequenced was blood. This chain joins TRBV29-1 and TRBJ2-5; D is uncertain. The receptor's source is a woman aged 55-69 years in good health. The CDR3 sequence: CSVFPPTGPFYGQYF. DNA of the CDR3: TGCAGCGTTTTTCCTCCGACCGGACCGTTCTACGGGCAGTACTTC.